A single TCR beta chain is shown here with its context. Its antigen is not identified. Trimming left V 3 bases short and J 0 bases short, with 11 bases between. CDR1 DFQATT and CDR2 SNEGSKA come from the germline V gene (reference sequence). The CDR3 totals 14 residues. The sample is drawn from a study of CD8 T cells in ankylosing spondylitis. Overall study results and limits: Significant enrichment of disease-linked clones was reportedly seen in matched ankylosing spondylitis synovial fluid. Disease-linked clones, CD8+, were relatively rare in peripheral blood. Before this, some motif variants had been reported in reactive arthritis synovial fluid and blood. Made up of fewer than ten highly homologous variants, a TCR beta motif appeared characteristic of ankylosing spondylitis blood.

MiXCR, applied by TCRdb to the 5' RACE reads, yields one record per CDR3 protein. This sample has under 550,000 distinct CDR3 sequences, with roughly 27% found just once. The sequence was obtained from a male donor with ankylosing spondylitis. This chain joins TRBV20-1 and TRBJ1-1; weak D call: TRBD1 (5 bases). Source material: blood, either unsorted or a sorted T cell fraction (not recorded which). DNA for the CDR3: TGCAGTGCTAGCTGGGGGGGGATGAACACTGAAGCTTTCTTT. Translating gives CSASWGGMNTEAFF.